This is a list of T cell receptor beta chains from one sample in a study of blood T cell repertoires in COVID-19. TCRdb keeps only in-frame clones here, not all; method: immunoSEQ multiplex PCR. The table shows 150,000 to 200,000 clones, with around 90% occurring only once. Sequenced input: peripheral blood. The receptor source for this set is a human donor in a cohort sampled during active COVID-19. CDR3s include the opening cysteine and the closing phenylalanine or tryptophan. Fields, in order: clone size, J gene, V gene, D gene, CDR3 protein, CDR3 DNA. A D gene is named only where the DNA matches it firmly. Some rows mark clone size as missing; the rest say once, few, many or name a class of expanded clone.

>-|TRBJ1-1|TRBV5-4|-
CASSRDLVNTEAFF
TGTGCCAGCAGCCGCGATTTGGTGAACACTGAAGCTTTCTTT
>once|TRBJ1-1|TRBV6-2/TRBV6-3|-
CASSNTVGAFF
TGTGCCAGCAGTAATACAGTGGGAGCTTTCTTT
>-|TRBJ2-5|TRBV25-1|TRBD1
CASSEVGDRRAQYF
TGTGCCAGCAGTGAAGTGGGGGACAGGCGTGCCCAGTACTTC
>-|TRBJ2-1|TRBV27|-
CASSRNGPYNEQFF
TGTGCCAGCAGTCGCAATGGGCCCTACAATGAGCAGTTCTTC
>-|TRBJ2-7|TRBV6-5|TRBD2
CASSLGLAVSYEQYF
TGTGCCAGCAGTTTAGGACTAGCGGTTTCCTACGAGCAGTACTTC
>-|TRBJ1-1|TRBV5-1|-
CASSFRGSFTEAFF
TGCGCCAGCAGCTTCCGGGGGTCGTTCACTGAAGCTTTCTTT
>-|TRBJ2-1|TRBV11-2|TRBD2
CASSSTSGRAGEQFF
TGTGCCAGCAGCTCGACTAGCGGGAGGGCCGGTGAGCAGTTCTTC
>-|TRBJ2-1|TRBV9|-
CASSVGPGRGEQFF
TGTGCCAGCAGCGTAGGGCCCGGTCGGGGTGAGCAGTTCTTC
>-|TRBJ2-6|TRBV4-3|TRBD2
CASSQSWTSGISSSGANVLTF
TGCGCCAGCAGCCAATCGTGGACTAGCGGGATCTCAAGCTCTGGGGCCAACGTCCTGACTTTC
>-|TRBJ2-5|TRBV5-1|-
CASSLAGGTETQYF
TGCGCCAGCAGCCTCGCCGGGGGAACAGAGACCCAGTACTTC
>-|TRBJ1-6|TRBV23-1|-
CASSQYPGPETYNSPLHF
TGCGCCAGCAGCCAATACCCTGGGCCAGAAACCTATAATTCACCCCTCCACTTT
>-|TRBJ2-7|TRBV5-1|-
CASSLDRYSMEQYF
TGCGCCAGCAGCTTGGACAGGTACTCAATGGAGCAGTACTTC
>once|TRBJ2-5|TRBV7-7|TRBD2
CASSPGGGSQETQYF
TGTGCTAGCAGCCCGGGGGGGGGATCCCAAGAGACCCAGTACTTC
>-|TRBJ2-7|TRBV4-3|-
CASSQDFWAGEGSYEQYF
TGCGCCAGCAGCCAAGATTTTTGGGCGGGTGAAGGTTCCTACGAGCAGTACTTC
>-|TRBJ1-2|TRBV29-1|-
CSVEVRVGGYTF
TGCAGCGTTGAGGTCAGGGTCGGCGGCTACACCTTC
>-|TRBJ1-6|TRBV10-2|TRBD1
CASSGTGDSNSPLHF
TGCGCCAGCAGCGGGACAGGGGACTCGAATTCACCCCTCCACTTT
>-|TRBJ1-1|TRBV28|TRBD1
CASSLRGQAPEAFF
TGTGCCAGCAGTTTAAGGGGACAGGCCCCTGAAGCTTTCTTT
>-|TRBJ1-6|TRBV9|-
CASSEADSQYSPLHF
TGTGCCAGCAGCGAGGCGGACAGTCAGTATTCACCCCTCCACTTT
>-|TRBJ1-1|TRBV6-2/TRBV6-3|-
CASSRQEMNTEAFF
TGTGCCAGCAGTCGACAGGAGATGAACACTGAAGCTTTCTTT
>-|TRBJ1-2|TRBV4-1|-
CASSQDHTPGTSYPYGYTF
TGCGCCAGCAGCCAAGATCACACTCCCGGGACAAGCTACCCATATGGCTACACCTTC
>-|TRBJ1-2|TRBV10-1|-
CASSLVPGGGYTF
TGCGCCAGCAGTTTAGTCCCGGGAGGTGGCTACACCTTC
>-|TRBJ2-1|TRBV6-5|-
CASSLDGGNNEQFF
TGTGCCAGCAGTCTAGACGGGGGAAACAATGAGCAGTTCTTC
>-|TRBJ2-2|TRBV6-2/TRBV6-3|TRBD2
CASSRGGPNTGELFF
TGTGCCAGCAGTCGGGGAGGGCCGAACACCGGGGAGCTGTTTTTT
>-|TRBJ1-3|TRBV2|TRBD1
CASRDRGPGNTIYF
TGTGCCAGCAGGGACAGGGGGCCTGGAAACACCATATATTTT
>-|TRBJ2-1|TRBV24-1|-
CATSDFGGIGEQFF
TGTGCCACCAGTGATTTTGGAGGGATTGGTGAGCAGTTCTTC
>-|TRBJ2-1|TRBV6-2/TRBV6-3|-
CASSYSRDNEQFF
TGTGCCAGCAGTTACTCGAGGGACAATGAGCAGTTCTTC
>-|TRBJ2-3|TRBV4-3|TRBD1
CASSQEGDRGTDTQYF
TGCGCCAGCAGCCAAGAAGGTGACAGGGGCACAGATACGCAGTATTTT
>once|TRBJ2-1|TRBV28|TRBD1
CASSSPAQGRNNEQFF
TGTGCCAGCAGCTCGCCTGCACAGGGGCGCAACAATGAGCAGTTCTTC
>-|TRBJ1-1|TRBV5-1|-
CASSLTRDTEAFF
TGCGCCAGCAGCTTGACTAGGGACACTGAAGCTTTCTTT
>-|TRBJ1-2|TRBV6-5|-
CASSLGGHYGYTF
TGTGCCAGCAGTTTGGGTGGGCACTATGGCTACACCTTC
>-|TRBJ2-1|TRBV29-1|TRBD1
CSVGVTGGYNEQFF
TGCAGCGTTGGAGTTACAGGGGGGTACAATGAGCAGTTCTTC
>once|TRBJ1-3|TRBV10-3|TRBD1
CAIRSDREGNTIYF
TGTGCCATCAGATCGGACAGGGAGGGTAACACCATATATTTT
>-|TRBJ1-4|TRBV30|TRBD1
CAWSITGTGEKLFF
TGTGCCTGGAGTATTACCGGGACAGGCGAAAAACTGTTTTTT
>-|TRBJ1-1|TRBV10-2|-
CASSEQGNTEAFF
TGCGCCAGCAGTGAGCAGGGGAACACTGAAGCTTTCTTT